The 5 T cell receptor beta chains reported below all come from one sample, sequenced in a study of vaccination and CD4 T cells after COVID-19. The Oncomine TCR Beta short-read assay sequenced DNA from cultured CD4+ T cells. Each CDR3 protein is one row after TCRdb ran MiXCR on the PCR reads. Of more than 6,500 distinct CDR3 sequences in the sample, roughly 43% are singletons; the top ten hold less than 30%. Treatment here: approximately 11-day PBMC culture with coronavirus spike peptide pools or control peptides (ViraFEST assay). From the unexposed donor, CD4+ T cells were collected ahead of the COVID-19 pandemic (2011-2018). Their target antigens are unknown. The sample was CD4+ T cells from blood, cultured in vitro. These receptors all come from a human donor in good health.

In regard to this clonotype: The junction departs from germline at one end; a sequencing error may be responsible. This rearrangement joins TRBV19 to TRBJ2-2; D may be TRBD1 or TRBD2 (5 bases each). CDR1 and CDR2 (germline): LNHDA, SQIVND (reference sequence). This CDR3 region has 16 residues. The CDR3 DNA reads TGTGCCAGTAGTCAATACGGGACCCGGAACGCCGGGGAGCTGTTTTTT. This codes for CASSQYGTRNAGELFF.

The chain links TRBV19 to TRBJ1-1, with D perhaps matching TRBD1 (5 bases). V dropped 5 bases and J dropped 5 bases, with 18 bases sitting between them. CDR1 LNHDA and CDR2 SQIVND come from the germline V gene (reference sequence). This CDR3 is 15 amino acids long. The CDR3 DNA reads as TGTGCCAGTAGTCGTGACAGTGCATTTGTTACTGAAGCTTTCTTT. It is translated as CASSRDSAFVTEAFF.

A remark on this clonotype: Without the conserved terminal phenylalanine or tryptophan, this CDR3 likely stems from a read error. The chain recombines TRBV10-3 with TRBJ2-5, with a possible D match to TRBD2 (5 bases). Trimming took off 9 bases at V and 1 base at J, with 9 bases between the two ends. CDR3 length: 12 residues. CDR1 is ENHRY, CDR2 SYGVKD, per germline. DNA of the CDR3: TGTGCCATAAGCGGTTTCCAAGAGACCCAGTACTAC. As protein: CAISGFQETQYY.

This clonotype was counted only a few times. J is TRBJ1-5 and V is TRBV19; D ambiguous. The CDR3 sequence is 15 residues long. Trimming took 0 bases from V and 4 from J, leaving 10 bases between them. Germline V CDR1 and CDR2: LNHDA, SQIVND (reference sequence). CDR3 nucleotide sequence: TGTGCCAGTAGTATAGATATGGGGTTAAATCAGCCCCAGCATTTT. This encodes CASSIDMGLNQPQHF.

The J gene is TRBJ2-2, the V gene TRBV15, with 8 bases aligning to TRBD2. Unmatched junction bases numbered 18, after V lost 9 bases and J lost 3 bases. The length of the CDR3 is 18 residues. The V gene's germline CDR1 is LNHNV and CDR2 YYDKDF (reference sequence). CDR3 bases: TGTGCCACGGATAATCCTAAAACTAGCGGAGAATACACCGGGGAGCTGTTTTTT. It codes for CATDNPKTSGEYTGELFF. Using reference TRBV15 and TRBJ2-2 for the parts outside the CDR3, the full variable domain is DAMVIQNPRYQVTQFGKPVTLSCSQTLNHNVMYWYQQKSSQAPKLLFHYYDKDFNNEADTPDNFQSRRPNTSFCFLDIRSPGLGDTAMYLCATDNPKTSGEYTGELFFGEGSRLTVL.